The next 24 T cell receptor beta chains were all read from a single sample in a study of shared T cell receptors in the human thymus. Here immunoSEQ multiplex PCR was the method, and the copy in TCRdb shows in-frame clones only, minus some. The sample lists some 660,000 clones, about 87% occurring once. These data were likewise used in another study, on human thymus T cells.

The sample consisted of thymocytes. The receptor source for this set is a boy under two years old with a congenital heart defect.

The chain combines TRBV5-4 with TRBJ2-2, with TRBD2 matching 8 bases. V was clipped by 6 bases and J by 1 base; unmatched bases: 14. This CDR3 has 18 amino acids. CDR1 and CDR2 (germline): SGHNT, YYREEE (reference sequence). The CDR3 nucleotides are TGTGCCAGCACCGGGGAGCGGGAGATGGTGGGGAACACCGGGGAGCTGTTTTTT. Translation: CASTGEREMVGNTGELFF.

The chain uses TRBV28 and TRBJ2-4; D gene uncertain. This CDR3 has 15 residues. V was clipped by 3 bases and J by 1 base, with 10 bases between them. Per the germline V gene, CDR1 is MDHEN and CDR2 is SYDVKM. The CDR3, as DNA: TGTGCCAGCAGTTTGGAGAAAACTGCCAAAAACATTCAGTACTTC. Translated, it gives CASSLEKTAKNIQYF.

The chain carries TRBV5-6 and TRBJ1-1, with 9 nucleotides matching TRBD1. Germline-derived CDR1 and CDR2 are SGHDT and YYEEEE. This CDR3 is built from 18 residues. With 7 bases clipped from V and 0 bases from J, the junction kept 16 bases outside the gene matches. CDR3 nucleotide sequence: TGTGCCAGCGGACTCCATCCGACGGACAGGGGATTGAACACTGAAGCTTTCTTT. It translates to CASGLHPTDRGLNTEAFF.

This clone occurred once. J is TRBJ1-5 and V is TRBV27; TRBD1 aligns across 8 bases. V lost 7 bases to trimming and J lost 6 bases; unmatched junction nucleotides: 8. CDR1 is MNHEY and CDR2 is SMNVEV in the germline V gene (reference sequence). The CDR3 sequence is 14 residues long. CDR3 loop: CASKIQGGTQPQHF. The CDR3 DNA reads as TGTGCCAGCAAGATACAGGGGGGGACTCAGCCCCAGCATTTT.

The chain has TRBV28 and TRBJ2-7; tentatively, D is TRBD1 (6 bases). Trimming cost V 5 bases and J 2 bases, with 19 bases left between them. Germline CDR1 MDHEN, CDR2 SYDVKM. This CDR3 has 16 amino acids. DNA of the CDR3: TGTGCCAGCAGTACGACAGGAAACATGCGGACCTACGAGCAGTACTTC. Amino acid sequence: CASSTTGNMRTYEQYF.

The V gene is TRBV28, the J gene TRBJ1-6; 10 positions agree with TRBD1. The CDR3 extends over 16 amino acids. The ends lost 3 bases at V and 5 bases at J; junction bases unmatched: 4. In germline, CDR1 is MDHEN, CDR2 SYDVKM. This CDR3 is CASSLAGQGDNSPLHF. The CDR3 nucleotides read TGTGCCAGCAGTTTGGCCGGACAGGGGGATAATTCACCCCTCCACTTT.

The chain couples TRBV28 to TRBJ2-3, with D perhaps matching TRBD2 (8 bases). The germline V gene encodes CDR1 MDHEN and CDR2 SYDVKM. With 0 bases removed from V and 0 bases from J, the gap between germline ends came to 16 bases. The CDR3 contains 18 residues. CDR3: CASSLCTGGDSSTDTQYF. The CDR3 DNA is TGTGCCAGCAGTTTATGCACCGGGGGGGACAGTAGCACAGATACGCAGTATTTT.

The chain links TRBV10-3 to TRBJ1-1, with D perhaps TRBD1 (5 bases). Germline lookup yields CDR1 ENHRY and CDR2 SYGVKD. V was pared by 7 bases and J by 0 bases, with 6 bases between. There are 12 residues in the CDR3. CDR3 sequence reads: CAIKGVNTEAFF. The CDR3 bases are TGTGCCATCAAAGGGGTGAACACTGAAGCTTTCTTT.

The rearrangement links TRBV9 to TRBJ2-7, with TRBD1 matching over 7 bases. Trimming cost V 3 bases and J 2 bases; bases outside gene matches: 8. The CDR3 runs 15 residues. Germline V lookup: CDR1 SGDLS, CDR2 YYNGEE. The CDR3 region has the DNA TGTGCCAGCAGCGCTTGGGACAGCCAAACCTACGAGCAGTACTTC. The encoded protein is CASSAWDSQTYEQYF.

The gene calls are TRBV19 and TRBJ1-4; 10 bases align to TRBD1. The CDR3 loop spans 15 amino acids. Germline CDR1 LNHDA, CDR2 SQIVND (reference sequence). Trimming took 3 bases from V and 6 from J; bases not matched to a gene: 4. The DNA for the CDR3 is TGTGCCAGTAGTATCAAGGGGACAGGGGATGAAAAACTGTTTTTT. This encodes CASSIKGTGDEKLFF. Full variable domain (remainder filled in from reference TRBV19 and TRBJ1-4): DGGITQSPKYLFRKEGQNVTLSCEQNLNHDAMYWYRQDPGQGLRLIYYSQIVNDFQKGDIAEGYSVSREKKESFPLTVTSAQKNPTAFYLCASSIKGTGDEKLFFGSGTQLSVL.

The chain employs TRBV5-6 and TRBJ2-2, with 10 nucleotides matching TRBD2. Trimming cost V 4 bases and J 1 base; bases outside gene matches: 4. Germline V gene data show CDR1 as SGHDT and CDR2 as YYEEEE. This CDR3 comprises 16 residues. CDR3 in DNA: TGTGCCAGCAGCCCCCCTAGCGGGGGGAACACCGGGGAGCTGTTTTTT. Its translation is CASSPPSGGNTGELFF.

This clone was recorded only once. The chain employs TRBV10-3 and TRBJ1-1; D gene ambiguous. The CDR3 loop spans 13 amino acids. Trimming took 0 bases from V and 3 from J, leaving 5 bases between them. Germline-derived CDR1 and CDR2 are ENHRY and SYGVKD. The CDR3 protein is CAISESAYTEAFF. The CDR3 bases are TGTGCCATCAGTGAGTCCGCGTACACTGAAGCTTTCTTT.

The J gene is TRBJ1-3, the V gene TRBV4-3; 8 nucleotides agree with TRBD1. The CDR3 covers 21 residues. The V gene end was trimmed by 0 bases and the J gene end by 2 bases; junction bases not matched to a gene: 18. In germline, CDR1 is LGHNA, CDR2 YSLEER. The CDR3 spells CASSQDLLVRGQGRAGNTIYF. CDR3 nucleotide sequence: TGCGCCAGCAGCCAAGATCTCCTCGTAAGAGGACAGGGAAGGGCTGGAAACACCATATATTTT.

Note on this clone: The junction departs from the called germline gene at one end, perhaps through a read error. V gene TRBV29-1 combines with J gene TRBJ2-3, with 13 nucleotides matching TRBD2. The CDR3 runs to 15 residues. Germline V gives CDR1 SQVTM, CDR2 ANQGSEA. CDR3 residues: CNVWGLAGRHPTQYF. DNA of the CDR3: TGCAACGTTTGGGGACTAGCGGGGAGGCATCCTACGCAGTATTTT.

Here the CDR3 DNA reads TGTGCCAGCAGTTTCTCGCGGGAGGGCCCCACAGATACGCAGTATTTT. Encoded protein: CASSFSREGPTDTQYF. The chain combines TRBV27 with TRBJ2-3, with 9 bases matching TRBD2. The CDR3 sequence is 16 residues long. The ends lost 3 bases at V and 2 bases at J; junction bases unmatched: 6. Germline V gene sequence: CDR1 MNHEY, CDR2 SMNVEV (reference sequence).

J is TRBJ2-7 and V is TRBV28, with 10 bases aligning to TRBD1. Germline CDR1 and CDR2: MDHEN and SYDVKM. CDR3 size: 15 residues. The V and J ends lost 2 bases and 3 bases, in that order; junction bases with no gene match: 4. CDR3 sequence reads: CASSLTGQGVYEQYF. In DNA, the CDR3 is TGTGCCAGCAGTTTAACCGGACAGGGGGTCTACGAGCAGTACTTC.

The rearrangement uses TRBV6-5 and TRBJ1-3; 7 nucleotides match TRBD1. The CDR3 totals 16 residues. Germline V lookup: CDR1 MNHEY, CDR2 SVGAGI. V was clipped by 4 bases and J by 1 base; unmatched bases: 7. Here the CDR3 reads CASSWTGALSGNTIYF. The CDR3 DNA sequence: TGTGCCAGCAGTTGGACAGGAGCTTTGTCTGGAAACACCATATATTTT.

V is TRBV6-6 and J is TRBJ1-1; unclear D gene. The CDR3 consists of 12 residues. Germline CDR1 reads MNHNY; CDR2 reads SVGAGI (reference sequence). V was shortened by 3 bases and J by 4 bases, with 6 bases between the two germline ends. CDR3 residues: CASSYQATEAFF. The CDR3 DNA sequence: TGTGCCAGCAGTTATCAAGCCACTGAAGCTTTCTTT.

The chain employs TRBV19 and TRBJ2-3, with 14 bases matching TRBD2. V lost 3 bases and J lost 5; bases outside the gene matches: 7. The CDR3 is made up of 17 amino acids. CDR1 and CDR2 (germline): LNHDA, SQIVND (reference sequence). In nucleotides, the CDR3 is TGTGCCAGTAGTATTGAGGGACTAGCGGGAGCGGGAGATACGCAGTATTTT. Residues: CASSIEGLAGAGDTQYF.

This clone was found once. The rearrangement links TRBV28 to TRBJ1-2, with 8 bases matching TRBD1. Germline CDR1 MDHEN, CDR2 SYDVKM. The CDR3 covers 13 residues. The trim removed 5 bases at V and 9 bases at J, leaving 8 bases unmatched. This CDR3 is CASSEDRVGRYTF. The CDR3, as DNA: TGTGCCAGCAGTGAGGACAGGGTCGGTCGCTACACCTTC.

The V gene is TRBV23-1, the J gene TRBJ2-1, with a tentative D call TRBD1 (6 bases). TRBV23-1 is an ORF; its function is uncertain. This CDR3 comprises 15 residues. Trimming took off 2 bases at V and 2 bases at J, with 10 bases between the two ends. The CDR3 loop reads CASSQGQLTYNEQFF. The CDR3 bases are TGCGCCAGCAGTCAAGGACAGCTAACCTACAATGAGCAGTTCTTC.

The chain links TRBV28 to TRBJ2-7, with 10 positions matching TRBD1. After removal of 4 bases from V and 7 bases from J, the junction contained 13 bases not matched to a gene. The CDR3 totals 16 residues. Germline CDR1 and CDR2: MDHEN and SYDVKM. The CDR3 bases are TGTGCCAGCAGTTCAATAAGACAGGGGGCTACTGGGGAGCAGTACTTC. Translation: CASSSIRQGATGEQYF.

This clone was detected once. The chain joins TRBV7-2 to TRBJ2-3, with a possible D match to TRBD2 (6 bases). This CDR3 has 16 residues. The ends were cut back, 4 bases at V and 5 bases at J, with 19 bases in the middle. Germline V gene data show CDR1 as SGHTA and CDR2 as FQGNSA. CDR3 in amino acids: CASSWGLRPKGDTQYF. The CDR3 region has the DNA TGTGCCAGCAGCTGGGGACTTCGGCCCAAGGGAGATACGCAGTATTTT.

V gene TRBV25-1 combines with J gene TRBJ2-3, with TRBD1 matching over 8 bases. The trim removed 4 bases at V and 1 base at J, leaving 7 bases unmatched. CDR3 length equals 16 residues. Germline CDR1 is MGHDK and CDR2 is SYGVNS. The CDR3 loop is CASSGSRDRRTDTQYF. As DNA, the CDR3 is TGTGCCAGCAGTGGGTCCCGGGACAGGCGCACAGATACGCAGTATTTT.